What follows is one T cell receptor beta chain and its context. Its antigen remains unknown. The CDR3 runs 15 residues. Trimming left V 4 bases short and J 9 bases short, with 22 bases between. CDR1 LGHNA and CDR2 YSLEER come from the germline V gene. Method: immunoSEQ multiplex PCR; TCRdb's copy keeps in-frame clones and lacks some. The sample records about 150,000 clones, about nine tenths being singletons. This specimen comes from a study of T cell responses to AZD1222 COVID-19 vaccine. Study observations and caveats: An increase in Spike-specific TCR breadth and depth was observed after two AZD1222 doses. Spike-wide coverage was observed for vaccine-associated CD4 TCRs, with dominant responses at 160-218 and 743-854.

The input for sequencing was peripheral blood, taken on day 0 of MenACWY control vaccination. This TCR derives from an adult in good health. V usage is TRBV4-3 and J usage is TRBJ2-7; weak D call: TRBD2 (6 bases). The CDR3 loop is CASSLHPGLGTVQYF. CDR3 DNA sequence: TGCGCCAGCAGCCTCCATCCGGGACTGGGTACGGTGCAGTACTTC.